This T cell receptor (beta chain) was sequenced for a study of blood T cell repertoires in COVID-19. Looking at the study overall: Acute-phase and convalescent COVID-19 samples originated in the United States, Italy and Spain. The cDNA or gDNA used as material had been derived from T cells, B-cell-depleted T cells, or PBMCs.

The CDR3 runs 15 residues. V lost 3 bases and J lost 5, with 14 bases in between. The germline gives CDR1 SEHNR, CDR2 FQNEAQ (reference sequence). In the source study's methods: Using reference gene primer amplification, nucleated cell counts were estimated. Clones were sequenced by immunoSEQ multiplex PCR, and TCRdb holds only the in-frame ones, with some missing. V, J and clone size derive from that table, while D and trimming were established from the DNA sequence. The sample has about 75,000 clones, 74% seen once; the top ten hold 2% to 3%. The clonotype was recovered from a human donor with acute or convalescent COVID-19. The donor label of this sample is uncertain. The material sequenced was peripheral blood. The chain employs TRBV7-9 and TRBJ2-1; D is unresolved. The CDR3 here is CASSFHSGRNNEQFF. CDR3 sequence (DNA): TGTGCCAGCAGCTTCCACTCTGGGCGAAACAATGAGCAGTTCTTC.